Following are 25 T cell receptor beta chains from one sample sequenced in a study of CD8 T cells in Susac syndrome. The RNA, about 0.45 to 1 ug, was put through reverse transcription using random hexamers. TCRdb fed the immunoSEQ multiplex PCR reads into MiXCR, producing one record per CDR3 protein. Among approximately 83,000 distinct CDR3 sequences, approximately 95% were seen once, and the ten largest hold less than 0.95%. The sequencing sample was made of CD8+ T cells from PBMCs. All receptors derive from a human donor with Susac syndrome.

The rearrangement links TRBV29-1 to TRBJ2-7; D unresolved. CDR3 length equals 12 residues. Trimming removed 1 base from V and 6 bases from J, with 10 bases in between. Germline V gives CDR1 SQVTM, CDR2 ANQGSEA. The CDR3 DNA reads as TGCAGCGTTGAAGGGGCGTCCGGCGAGCAGTACTTC. It is translated as CSVEGASGEQYF.

This sequence joins TRBV11-3 and TRBJ2-1; perhaps TRBD1 as D (5 bases). The CDR3 contains 15 residues. The germline V gene encodes CDR1 SGHNT and CDR2 YENEEA. Trimming stripped 0 bases from V and 4 bases from J, with 10 bases between. The CDR3 DNA reads as TGTGCCAGCAGCTTAGACGAGACAGTTTACAATGAGCAGTTCTTC. Translated: CASSLDETVYNEQFF.

The chain is built from TRBV19 and TRBJ2-7; 7 bases line up with TRBD2. This CDR3 is 14 amino acids long. In germline, CDR1 is LNHDA, CDR2 SQIVND (reference sequence). Trimming took 9 bases from V and 0 from J; bases not matched to a gene: 8. The CDR3 DNA reads TGTGCCAGCAGCTCTAGCGGTCCCTCCTACGAGCAGTACTTC. Its translation: CASSSSGPSYEQYF.

The chain combines TRBV7-8 with TRBJ1-1, with unresolved D. CDR1 SGHVS and CDR2 FQNEAQ come from the germline V gene. The length of the CDR3 is 13 residues. Trimming took off 5 bases at V and 3 bases at J, with 10 bases between the two ends. In nucleotides, the CDR3 is TGTGCCAGCAGCGCGCCTCCCCACACTGAAGCTTTCTTT. Protein sequence: CASSAPPHTEAFF.

V gene TRBV29-1 combines with J gene TRBJ1-1, with a possible D match to TRBD1 (5 bases). Deletions cut 2 bases from V and 1 base from J, with 8 bases between. CDR1 is SQVTM, CDR2 ANQGSEA, per germline. The length of the CDR3 is 13 residues. The CDR3 coding sequence is TGCAGCGTTGAATTCAGGGAGAACACTGAAGCTTTCTTT. The encoded protein is CSVEFRENTEAFF. The full variable domain, rest sourced from reference TRBV29-1 and TRBJ1-1, is SAVISQKPSRDICQRGTSLTIQCQVDSQVTMMFWYRQQPGQSLTLIATANQGSEATYESGFVIDKFPISRPNLTFSTLTVSNMSPEDSSIYLCSVEFRENTEAFFGQGTRLTVV.

The chain has TRBV29-1 and TRBJ2-5; D may match TRBD1 or TRBD2 (5 bases each). The CDR3 has 14 amino acids. CDR1 and CDR2 (germline): SQVTM, ANQGSEA. V was cut by 4 bases and J by 5 bases, with 17 bases left in between. CDR3 nucleotide sequence: TGCAGCGTTGCTTTCGGGACCTCTCTCGAGACCCAGTACTTC. It encodes CSVAFGTSLETQYF.

V is TRBV9 and J is TRBJ2-5; a weak D match, TRBD1 (5 bases). Germline values: CDR1 SGDLS, CDR2 YYNGEE. CDR3 length: 15 residues. V was cut by 0 bases and J by 1 base, with 10 bases left in between. The CDR3 DNA reads as TGTGCCAGCAGCGTAGTAGGGGCCGTCCAAGAGACCCAGTACTTC. Translation: CASSVVGAVQETQYF. The whole variable domain, remainder taken from reference TRBV9 and TRBJ2-5, is DSGVTQTPKHLITATGQRVTLRCSPRSGDLSVYWYQQSLDQGLQFLIQYYNGEERAKGNILERFSAQQFPDLHSELNLSSLELGDSALYFCASSVVGAVQETQYFGPGTRLLVL.

The chain uses TRBV15 and TRBJ2-2, with D tentatively TRBD2 (6 bases). The V end lost 0 bases, the J end lost 3 bases, and 14 bases lay between the germline ends. The CDR3 has 17 residues. The germline V gene encodes CDR1 LNHNV and CDR2 YYDKDF (reference sequence). The CDR3 sequence is CATSRDRGTSDTGELFF. DNA of the CDR3: TGTGCCACCAGCAGAGATCGGGGGACTTCAGACACCGGGGAGCTGTTTTTT.

This sequence joins TRBV2 and TRBJ2-1, with 13 nucleotides matching TRBD2. CDR1 is SNHLY, CDR2 FYNNEI, per germline. The junction had 3 bases not matched to a gene; V was cut back by 6 bases and J by 10 bases. The CDR3 length is 13 residues. CDR3 amino acids: CASSGLAGDEQFF. CDR3 DNA sequence: TGTGCCAGCAGCGGACTAGCGGGAGACGAGCAGTTCTTC.

V is TRBV6-5 and J is TRBJ1-4; the D gene is possibly TRBD1 (6 bases). CDR3 length equals 16 residues. Germline CDR1 MNHEY, CDR2 SVGAGI. Trimming cost V 4 bases and J 1 base, with 13 bases left between them. The CDR3 nucleotides read TGTGCCAGCAGTTCATACAGGGAAATAACTAATGAAAAACTGTTTTTT. Amino acid sequence: CASSSYREITNEKLFF.

This clonotype appeared a few times. The V gene is TRBV18, the J gene TRBJ1-1; no clear D. The length of the CDR3 is 12 residues. Trimming took 3 bases from V and 2 from J, leaving 4 bases between them. The germline gives CDR1 KGHSH, CDR2 LQKENI. CDR3 amino acids: CASSPENTEAFF. In nucleotides, the CDR3 is TGTGCCAGCTCACCGGAAAACACTGAAGCTTTCTTT.

This clonotype was seen once. CDR3 loop: CATSDSGKAFF. CDR3 DNA sequence: TGTGCCACCAGTGATTCCGGGAAAGCTTTCTTT. The genes are TRBV24-1 and TRBJ1-1; D is undetermined. Germline lookup yields CDR1 KGHDR and CDR2 SFDVKD. V shed 2 bases and J shed 9 bases, with 6 bases lying between them. The CDR3 spans 11 residues.

V and J are TRBV7-9 and TRBJ1-4, with unresolved D. Germline CDR1 and CDR2: SEHNR and FQNEAQ (reference sequence). CDR3 size: 14 residues. Trimming left V 3 bases short and J 5 bases short, with 10 bases between. This CDR3 is CASSLESLNEKLFF. CDR3 nucleotides: TGTGCCAGCAGCTTGGAGTCCCTGAATGAAAAACTGTTTTTT. Combining the CDR3 with reference TRBV7-9 and TRBJ1-4 gives the whole variable domain DTGVSQNPRHKITKRGQNVTFRCDPISEHNRLYWYRQTLGQGPEFLTYFQNEAQLEKSRLLSDRFSAERPKGSFSTLEIQRTEQGDSAMYLCASSLESLNEKLFFGSGTQLSVL.

This sequence joins TRBV30 and TRBJ2-2; TRBD2 is a possible D gene (6 bases). CDR1 and CDR2 from the germline V gene are GTSNPN and SVGIG (reference sequence). The CDR3 sequence is 13 residues long. The V end lost 1 base, the J end lost 8 bases, and 11 bases lay between the germline ends. The CDR3 here is CAWSGTTPGELFF. The DNA for the CDR3 is TGTGCCTGGAGTGGGACTACGCCTGGGGAGCTGTTTTTT.

The chain links TRBV12-3 or TRBV12-4 to TRBJ2-7; perhaps TRBD2 as D (6 bases). V lost 0 bases and J lost 6, with 12 bases in between. The CDR3 runs to 14 residues. The CDR3: CASSLALTGLEQYF. CDR3 nucleotides: TGTGCCAGCAGTTTAGCGCTAACGGGACTCGAGCAGTACTTC.

The chain couples TRBV2 to TRBJ2-7, with 7 bases that match TRBD2. Germline-derived CDR1 and CDR2 are SNHLY and FYNNEI. This CDR3 spans 14 amino acids. After removal of 0 bases from V and 6 bases from J, the junction contained 5 bases not matched to a gene. In nucleotides, the CDR3 is TGTGCCAGCAGTGAAGCTGGCGGGAGTGGCGAGCAGTACTTC. Amino acid sequence: CASSEAGGSGEQYF. The variable domain in full, completed from reference TRBV2 and TRBJ2-7, reads EPEVTQTPSHQVTQMGQEVILRCVPISNHLYFYWYRQILGQKVEFLVSFYNNEISEKSEIFDDQFSVERPDGSNFTLKIRSTKLEDSAMYFCASSEAGGSGEQYFGPGTRLTVT.

This chain joins TRBV5-1 and TRBJ1-1; D remains unclear. With 4 bases removed from V and 4 bases from J, the gap between germline ends came to 8 bases. The CDR3 contains 12 residues. Per germline, CDR1 SGHRS and CDR2 YFSETQ. This CDR3 is CASSPDFTEAFF. The CDR3 coding sequence is TGCGCCAGCAGCCCAGATTTCACTGAAGCTTTCTTT.

In the case of this clonotype: One junction end does not reproduce the germline sequence, and a read error may be involved. CDR3 loop: CASSFAGELFF. The DNA of the CDR3 is TGTGCCAGCAGCTTTGCCGGGGAGCTGTTTTTT. V is TRBV5-1 and J is TRBJ2-2, with D uncertain. The CDR3 extends over 11 amino acids. CDR1 SGHRS and CDR2 YFSETQ come from the germline V gene.

The chain uses TRBV2 and TRBJ1-5; D perhaps matches TRBD1 (5 bases). The germline CDR1 and CDR2 sequences are SNHLY and FYNNEI. This CDR3 has 15 amino acids. Trimming left V 5 bases short and J 6 bases short, with 17 bases between. CDR3 amino acids: CASSSKAGGIQPQHF. CDR3 DNA sequence: TGTGCCAGCAGTTCTAAGGCGGGGGGGATTCAGCCCCAGCATTTT. The full variable domain, completed using reference TRBV2 and TRBJ1-5, is EPEVTQTPSHQVTQMGQEVILRCVPISNHLYFYWYRQILGQKVEFLVSFYNNEISEKSEIFDDQFSVERPDGSNFTLKIRSTKLEDSAMYFCASSSKAGGIQPQHFGDGTRLSIL.

The chain links TRBV28 to TRBJ2-5; a possible D gene is TRBD2 (5 bases). The CDR3 is made up of 20 amino acids. V was clipped by 5 bases and J by 7 bases, with 35 bases between them. Germline V gene sequence: CDR1 MDHEN, CDR2 SYDVKM. For the CDR3, the DNA is TGTGCCAGCAGTGGGTTTCGTTCGACAACACCCCTGCTTCCGCGGGTGACCCAGTACTTC. Its translation: CASSGFRSTTPLLPRVTQYF.

The rearrangement uses TRBV7-9 and TRBJ2-5, with TRBD2 matching over 8 bases. V was clipped by 3 bases and J by 2 bases; unmatched bases: 2. The CDR3 has 14 residues. Germline loops: CDR1 SEHNR, CDR2 FQNEAQ (reference sequence). The chain's CDR3 is CASSFRGGQETQYF. CDR3 nucleotide sequence: TGTGCCAGCAGCTTCCGGGGGGGACAAGAGACCCAGTACTTC.

V usage is TRBV12-3 or TRBV12-4 and J usage is TRBJ2-1; D is perhaps TRBD1 (6 bases). Trimming stripped 4 bases from V and 3 bases from J, with 16 bases between. The length of the CDR3 is 16 residues. The CDR3 DNA reads as TGTGCCAGCAGTTGGACAGCCCAGGGGATCTACAATGAGCAGTTCTTC. It codes for CASSWTAQGIYNEQFF.

The rearrangement links TRBV7-3 to TRBJ2-3; 9 bases line up with TRBD2. Germline V lookup: CDR1 SGHTA, CDR2 FQGTGA. V was pared by 1 base and J by 4 bases, with 0 bases of the junction left unmatched. The CDR3 consists of 14 residues. DNA for the CDR3: TGTGCCAGCAGCTTAAGCGGGAGGGCAGATACGCAGTATTTT. Protein sequence: CASSLSGRADTQYF.

V gene TRBV7-9 combines with J gene TRBJ2-1; D not certain. This CDR3 spans 15 amino acids. Deletions cut 5 bases from V and 4 bases from J, with 15 bases between. Germline values: CDR1 SEHNR, CDR2 FQNEAQ (reference sequence). This CDR3 reads CASSRILESYNEQFF. In nucleotides, the CDR3 is TGTGCCAGCAGCCGGATACTCGAAAGTTACAATGAGCAGTTCTTC.

For the CDR3, the DNA is TGTGCCAGCTCCCGCCGTTTGCGGGAGGGCGAGCAGTACTTC. Its protein is CASSRRLREGEQYF. V is TRBV6-2 or TRBV6-3 and J is TRBJ2-7; 9 bases are shared with TRBD2. CDR3 size: 14 residues. V lost 8 bases to trimming and J lost 6 bases; unmatched junction nucleotides: 11. Germline lookup yields CDR1 MNHEY and CDR2 SVGEGT.